Listed below are T cell receptor beta chains from one sample, sequenced in a study of cytomegalovirus exposure and HLA in healthy donors. Clones were read by immunoSEQ multiplex PCR, and TCRdb kept only the in-frame ones, dropping some. The table lists 200,000 to 250,000 clones, roughly 80% of them singletons, with around 0.2% in the top ten. The sequencing input was PBMCs. These receptor sequences come from a girl aged 2 to 10 in good health and CMV-seronegative. Both conserved end residues are trimmed from each CDR3. The order of the fields is clone size, V gene, CDR3 protein. A clone size is listed for some rows: how often the clone was seen (once, few, many), or a class if it is expanded.

>NA|TRBV5-1
ASSLVPGSVDEQF
>NA|TRBV2
ASSEQGGYGYT
>NA|TRBV2
ASSDFGYGYT
>NA|TRBV29-1
SVEGRLVQETQY
>few|TRBV9
ASSVDSYGYT
>few|TRBV5-1
ASSPRHSSGANVLT
>few|TRBV7-9
ASSSPGATEAF
>NA|TRBV7-9
ASSLGAGSDNQPQH
>NA|TRBV13
ASSLNIAGGYT
>NA|TRBV19
ASSIRSGPRGETQY
>NA|TRBV10-1
ASSEGGTDTQY
>once|TRBV6-5
ASSHTTTGTGELF
>NA|TRBV2
ARQESNYGYT
>NA|TRBV2
ASRAGRREQPQH
>NA|TRBV5-1
ASSLPGFYNEQF
>once|TRBV4-1
ASSQEITGGQPQH
>NA|TRBV6-1
ASSWTGGGYGYT
>NA|TRBV14
ASSTDRGRYSGNTIY
>NA|TRBV5-6
ASSSGLADTDTQY
>NA|TRBV6-5
ASSYGLAASYEQY
>NA|TRBV27
ASSPSGQGTYEQY
>NA|TRBV6-4
ASSDSSVGAYTQY
>NA|TRBV9
ASSVLAGGGTDTQY
>NA|TRBV5-6
ASSLEGVSEQF
>few|TRBV2
ASSRDRNTEAF
>NA|TRBV19
ASSDTGSGEAF
>few|TRBV10-3
AIRRTGANNSPLH
>NA|TRBV6-5
ASRKQGQNTEAF
>NA|TRBV27
ATIGETGGAF
>NA|TRBV5-1
ASSWGTGGVGEKLF
>NA|TRBV30
AWTETGLLSGANVLT
>NA|TRBV28
ASSPSRENTEAF
>few|TRBV10-3
AIKGSGPYNEQF
>few|TRBV7-6
ASSQFEGTGDIQY
>NA|TRBV12-5
ASGLVTGGQY
>once|TRBV30
AWSVIRQTAGGYGYT
>NA|TRBV19
ASSTPGSVAYEQY
>NA|TRBV5-1
ASSLETGASYEQY
>NA|TRBV11-3
ASSRPPQQGRETQY
>NA|TRBV18
ASSAGGSAVLF
>NA|TRBV6-5
ASSYSRGLSHTEAF
>few|TRBV9
ASSQTGWGGELF
>NA|TRBV5-1
ASSLVLLAGGPQIREQETQY
>NA|TRBV7-9
ASSLGQGAYGYT
>NA|TRBV5-4
ASSLGLAVEQF
>NA|TRBV27
ASSYQADRGTEAF
>NA|TRBV18
ASSPGTSGRNTGELF
>NA|TRBV5-1
ASSLISGGGTDTQY
>NA|TRBV29-1
SVEPQGNTEAF
>NA|TRBV27
ASSLRAGVGVIPSTDTQY
>NA|TRBV2
ATSGRLAEINEQF
>NA|TRBV5-4
ASSWGGGPVFEQF
>NA|TRBV5-1
ASSFNPTQETQY
>NA|TRBV2
ASSEDIIYGYT
>NA|TRBV5-1
ASSGSGGQETQY
>NA|TRBV4-1
ASSQDRGYEQY
>NA|TRBV7-3
ASSRSGQDNEKLF
>NA|TRBV6-1
ASTPQGWAGNTIY
>NA|TRBV4-1
ASSAGRPDTQY